This T cell receptor (beta chain) was captured in a study of T cells in Graves' hyperthyroidism and ophthalmopathy. Study-wide results and caveats: With a median lead of roughly 6.2 months before onset, the model predicted ophthalmopathy.

Patients aged 18 to 65 had newly diagnosed hyperthyroidism of under 2 months' duration. Criteria for exclusion of patients were uncontrolled infection, other autoimmune disease, pregnancy or lactation. Trimming stripped 5 bases from V and 4 bases from J, with 13 bases between. CDR3 length equals 14 residues. Germline-derived CDR1 and CDR2 are SGHVS and FNYEAQ. Details on this clonotype: Antigen specificity is unknown.

RNA transcripts provided the source from which TCR beta CDR3 regions were amplified. During a first-round RT-PCR of the TCR CDR3, the HTBI primer set was used. From the multiplex PCR reads, TCRdb called clonotypes with MiXCR, one entry per CDR3 protein. The table shows about 590,000 distinct CDR3 sequences, with 15% to 19% occurring only once. The rearrangement uses TRBV7-6 and TRBJ2-3; D is perhaps TRBD1 (6 bases). The sequencing sample was made of blood. The sequence was collected from a woman in her thirties with Graves' hyperthyroidism. CDR3 in amino acids: CASSTPQGADTQYF. CDR3 DNA sequence: TGTGCCAGCAGCACTCCACAGGGCGCAGATACGCAGTATTTT. The full variable domain, rest sourced from reference TRBV7-6 and TRBJ2-3, is GAGVSQSPRYKVTKRGQDVALRCDPISGHVSLYWYRQALGQGPEFLTYFNYEAQQDKSGLPNDRFSAERPEGSISTLTIQRTEQRDSAMYRCASSTPQGADTQYFGPGTRLTVL.